This record looks at one T cell receptor (beta chain) sequence and its context. This sample stems from a study of OX40 agonist ivuxolimab in advanced cancers. The table came from immunoSEQ multiplex PCR; TCRdb's copy has only in-frame clones and leaves some out. The sample carries around 27,000 clones, almost 85% recorded once. There are 16 residues in the CDR3. CDR1 is MNHEY and CDR2 is SVGAGI in the germline V gene. V dropped 4 bases and J dropped 3; count of bases not matched to a gene: 6. The chain employs TRBV6-5 and TRBJ2-5; 12 bases line up with TRBD1. This sample comprised CD4+ or CD8+ T cells sorted from blood, obtained in a trial of the OX40 agonist ivuxolimab. The sequence was collected from an adult with an advanced solid tumor such as melanoma, head and neck, liver or kidney cancer. The CDR3 DNA is TGTGCCAGCAGTTCAACCGGGACAGGGGGCGAAGAGACCCAGTACTTC. It encodes CASSSTGTGGEETQYF.